This T cell receptor beta chain emerged from a study of T cell repertoires in cytomegalovirus infection. Study background: Matching HLA type and CMV infection were both indicated by public TCR beta signatures. Findings and caveats of the study: Pooled public TCR beta family frequency picked out CMV carriers with the relevant HLA.

TCRdb processed the reads anew with MiXCR; each CDR3 protein has one entry. Of 560,000 or so distinct CDR3 sequences in the sample, approximately 15% were seen once. J was trimmed by 2 bases and V by 2 bases; bases with no gene match: 5. The CDR3 is made up of 16 amino acids. Looked up from germline, CDR1 is DFQATT and CDR2 is SNEGSKA (reference sequence). With respect to this clonotype: As yet, its antigen is unknown.

Material for sequencing was CD8+ T cells from PBMCs. The chain joins TRBV20-1 to TRBJ1-6; 8 positions match TRBD1. This clonotype originated in a human donor in good health (CMV status not recorded). Some clones in this sample may be carry-over from other donors' samples. The CDR3 DNA sequence: TGCAGTGCTAGAAGCCAGGGGGCCCCCTATAATTCACCCCTCCACTTT. It codes for CSARSQGAPYNSPLHF.